This TCR beta chain was captured in a study of blood T cell repertoires in COVID-19. Authors' data handling: Amplification from reference gene primers served as the basis for estimated nucleated cell counts. The table came from immunoSEQ multiplex PCR; TCRdb's copy has only in-frame clones and leaves some out. V, J and clone size were drawn from that table, and D and trimming were deduced from the DNA. The data contain approximately 150,000 clones, 80% to 90% of them singletons. The V gene end was trimmed by 11 bases and the J gene end by 6 bases; junction bases not matched to a gene: 10. Germline-derived CDR1 and CDR2 are MGHDK and SYGVNS. The CDR3 loop spans 13 amino acids.

The TCR was taken from a human donor in a cohort sampled during active COVID-19. Sequenced material: peripheral blood. The rearrangement uses TRBV25-1 and TRBJ2-1, with 7 bases lining up with TRBD2. CDR3 region: CAVGGASGNEQFF. For the CDR3, the DNA is TGTGCCGTGGGAGGGGCAAGCGGCAATGAGCAGTTCTTC. Filled out from reference TRBV25-1 and TRBJ2-1, the complete variable domain reads EADIYQTPRYLVIGTGKKITLECSQTMGHDKMYWYQQDPGMELHLIHYSYGVNSTEKGDLSSESTVSRIRTEHFPLTLESARPSHTSQYLCAVGGASGNEQFFGPGTRLTVL.